This T cell receptor (beta chain) was observed in a study of blood T cell repertoires in COVID-19. Looking at the study overall: The samples span acute and convalescent COVID-19 from the United States, Italy and Spain. Sample material is recorded as cDNA or gDNA derived from T cells, B-cell-depleted T cells, or PBMCs.

Germline V gene sequence: CDR1 KGHSH, CDR2 LQKENI. J gave up 9 bases and V 5 bases, and 7 bases lay outside the gene matches. The CDR3 runs to 14 residues. Per the original methods: How many nucleated cells were present was estimated from reference gene primer amplification. Sequencing used immunoSEQ multiplex PCR; TCRdb keeps in-frame clones, though not all of them. That table furnishes V, J and clone size, whereas the DNA furnished D and trimming. The repertoire holds tens of thousands of clones, 70% to 90% seen once, with 15% to 20% in the top ten. The specimen was peripheral blood. The genes are TRBV18 and TRBJ1-6; 7 bases fit TRBD1. The sequence derives from a woman older than 75 with acute or convalescent COVID-19. The CDR3 region is CASSGGTVGSPLHF. DNA of the CDR3: TGTGCCAGCTCAGGTGGGACAGTCGGTTCACCCCTCCACTTT.